This entry lists 30 T cell receptor beta chains sequenced from one sample in a study of blood T cell repertoires in COVID-19. Here immunoSEQ multiplex PCR was the method, and the copy in TCRdb shows in-frame clones only, minus some. The profile shows about 55,000 clones, 80% to 95% of them singletons. Specimen: peripheral blood. The receptors shown here come from a man in his forties or fifties with active COVID-19.

CDR3 bases: TGCAGCGTTCGGGACAGGGTTGGGGTCAGAATCACTGAAGCTTTCTTT. Translation gives CSVRDRVGVRITEAFF. The rearrangement joins TRBV29-1 to TRBJ1-1, with 9 bases identical to TRBD1. The CDR3 is made up of 16 amino acids. Germline V gene data show CDR1 as SQVTM and CDR2 as ANQGSEA. V gave up 5 bases and J gave up 4 bases; unmatched junction bases: 14. The whole variable domain, remainder taken from reference TRBV29-1 and TRBJ1-1, is SAVISQKPSRDICQRGTSLTIQCQVDSQVTMMFWYRQQPGQSLTLIATANQGSEATYESGFVIDKFPISRPNLTFSTLTVSNMSPEDSSIYLCSVRDRVGVRITEAFFGQGTRLTVV.

The V call is TRBV24-1, the J call TRBJ2-5; D might be TRBD1 (5 bases). Trimming shortened V by 5 bases and J by 2 bases, and 11 bases separated the two germline ends. The germline CDR1 and CDR2 sequences are KGHDR and SFDVKD. The CDR3 loop spans 14 amino acids. CDR3 residues: CATSASAGQETQYF. DNA for the CDR3: TGTGCCACCAGTGCGTCGGCAGGGCAAGAGACCCAGTACTTC.

This chain connects TRBV7-8 to TRBJ1-1; no clear D. V was pared by 5 bases and J by 11 bases, with 12 bases between. The CDR3 consists of 11 residues. In germline, CDR1 is SGHVS, CDR2 FQNEAQ. As DNA, the CDR3 is TGTGCCAGCAGCCCTTTAGGAGGGGCTTTCTTT. This codes for CASSPLGGAFF.

The count of this clone is one. The J gene is TRBJ1-3, the V gene TRBV30; D is unresolved. The V gene lost 7 bases and the J gene lost 3 bases, with 10 bases spanning the gap. This CDR3 is built from 12 residues. From germline, CDR1 is GTSNPN and CDR2 SVGIG (reference sequence). Here the CDR3 reads CASRGGGNTIYF. DNA of the CDR3: TGTGCCTCGAGAGGAGGTGGAAACACCATATATTTT.

This rearrangement joins TRBV19 to TRBJ2-7, with 8 bases identical to TRBD1. Germline V gene data show CDR1 as LNHDA and CDR2 as SQIVND (reference sequence). Trimming took 3 bases from V and 4 from J; bases not matched to a gene: 8. This CDR3 comprises 15 residues. CDR3 sequence reads: CASSIGAQGAYEQYF. The CDR3 DNA reads TGTGCCAGTAGTATCGGGGCGCAGGGGGCTTACGAGCAGTACTTC.

The V call is TRBV6-4, the J call TRBJ2-1, with TRBD1 identical over 8 bases. The CDR3 is 14 residues long. V lost 3 bases and J lost 8; bases outside the gene matches: 6. The germline V gene encodes CDR1 MRHNA and CDR2 SNTAGT. This CDR3 reads CASSDTGGRDEQFF. In DNA, the CDR3 is TGTGCCAGCAGTGATACAGGGGGACGGGATGAGCAGTTCTTC.

This rearrangement joins TRBV15 to TRBJ1-5, with 7 bases lining up with TRBD1. This CDR3 is built from 15 residues. In germline, CDR1 is LNHNV, CDR2 YYDKDF (reference sequence). V shed 6 bases and J 7 bases; nucleotides not matched to a gene: 12. The CDR3 protein is CATRNGQDNRQPQHF. CDR3 sequence (DNA): TGTGCCACCAGGAACGGACAGGATAATAGGCAGCCCCAGCATTTT.

CDR3 coding DNA: TGTGCCAGTGGGGTGACAGGGGGCCCCGTTAATGAAGCTTTCTTT. Protein product: CASGVTGGPVNEAFF. The V and J genes are TRBV5-4 and TRBJ1-1, with 10 bases lining up with TRBD1. V dropped 8 bases and J dropped 7; count of bases not matched to a gene: 14. The CDR3 length is 15 residues. Germline V gene data show CDR1 as SGHNT and CDR2 as YYREEE (reference sequence).

The chain recombines TRBV2 with TRBJ2-1; D is possibly TRBD1 (5 bases). Trimming shortened V by 10 bases and J by 5 bases, and 15 bases separated the two germline ends. The CDR3 covers 13 residues. Germline CDR1 and CDR2: SNHLY and FYNNEI. For the CDR3, the DNA is TGTGCCATAGCAGGGCAGGAAAACAATGAGCAGTTCTTC. It encodes CAIAGQENNEQFF.

The chain couples TRBV11-3 to TRBJ2-1; perhaps TRBD2 as D (6 bases). Trimming removed 5 bases from V and 0 bases from J, with 11 bases in between. The CDR3 is 15 residues long. The germline CDR1 and CDR2 sequences are SGHNT and YENEEA. In nucleotides, the CDR3 is TGTGCCAGCAGCCGCCACGGGGGCTCCTACAATGAGCAGTTCTTC. Residues: CASSRHGGSYNEQFF.

The rearrangement links TRBV19 to TRBJ2-7; tentative D call: TRBD1 (5 bases). V lost 5 bases to trimming and J lost 2 bases, with 13 bases between them. This CDR3 is 14 amino acids long. Per the germline V gene, CDR1 is LNHDA and CDR2 is SQIVND (reference sequence). The CDR3 DNA follows: TGTGCCAGTAGTGACTCGGACAAGGCCTACGAGCAGTACTTC. Amino acids: CASSDSDKAYEQYF. The full variable domain, with the rest looked up from reference TRBV19 and TRBJ2-7, is DGGITQSPKYLFRKEGQNVTLSCEQNLNHDAMYWYRQDPGQGLRLIYYSQIVNDFQKGDIAEGYSVSREKKESFPLTVTSAQKNPTAFYLCASSDSDKAYEQYFGPGTRLTVT.

The rearrangement uses TRBV5-4 and TRBJ2-7; possible D gene TRBD2, 6 bases. Trimming cost V 5 bases and J 3 bases, with 15 bases left between them. Germline assignment: CDR1 SGHNT and CDR2 YYREEE (reference sequence). This CDR3 region has 14 residues. The CDR3 reads CASSAGLANYEQYF. The CDR3 DNA reads TGTGCCAGCAGTGCGGGGCTTGCAAACTACGAGCAGTACTTC.

The chain joins TRBV6-5 to TRBJ2-2; perhaps TRBD2 as D (6 bases). The CDR3 runs 15 residues. Germline loops: CDR1 MNHEY, CDR2 SVGAGI. V was pared by 5 bases and J by 6 bases, with 16 bases between. The chain's CDR3 is CASSRSGSGAGELFF. CDR3 DNA: TGTGCCAGCAGTCGCTCAGGGTCGGGAGCCGGGGAGCTGTTTTTT.

The V call is TRBV5-6, the J call TRBJ2-1; perhaps TRBD2 as D (5 bases). The germline CDR1 and CDR2 sequences are SGHDT and YYEEEE. With 4 bases removed from V and 7 bases from J, the gap between germline ends came to 21 bases. The CDR3 extends over 16 amino acids. Here the CDR3 reads CASSPDRGSLRNEQFF. In DNA form, the CDR3 reads TGTGCCAGCAGCCCGGACCGGGGTAGCCTTCGTAATGAGCAGTTCTTC.

This clone has only one observation. The genes are TRBV14 and TRBJ1-1, with D uncertain. V gave up 3 bases and J gave up 8 bases, with 7 bases separating them. CDR1 and CDR2 (germline): SGHDN, FVKESK. The CDR3 consists of 11 residues. CDR3 DNA: TGTGCCAGCAGCCAGGGCAGGGAAGCTTTCTTT. Encoded protein: CASSQGREAFF.

The chain joins TRBV3-1 (or the pseudogene TRBV3-2) to TRBJ2-3; tentative D call: TRBD2 (7 bases). Trimming took 2 bases from V and 5 from J, leaving 14 bases between them. There are 15 residues in the CDR3. CDR1 and CDR2 (germline): LGHDT, YNNKEL (reference sequence). CDR3 DNA: TGTGCCAGCAGCCAATTGCCGGGGGGCAAAGATACGCAGTATTTT. It is translated as CASSQLPGGKDTQYF.

This chain uses TRBV10-3 with TRBJ2-1, with 7 bases fitting TRBD2. The ends lost 5 bases at V and 0 bases at J; junction bases unmatched: 4. CDR1 is ENHRY, CDR2 SYGVKD, per germline. This CDR3 is built from 15 residues. The CDR3 sequence is CAISSGMSSYNEQFF. CDR3 nucleotides: TGTGCCATCAGTAGCGGGATGAGCTCCTACAATGAGCAGTTCTTC.

The rearrangement links TRBV11-2 to TRBJ2-2, with D uncertain. The CDR3 covers 15 residues. The V end lost 1 base, the J end lost 1 base, and 7 bases lay between the germline ends. Germline CDR1 and CDR2: SGHAT and FQNNGV. The CDR3 here is CASSLVGGNTGELFF. DNA of the CDR3: TGTGCCAGCAGCTTAGTCGGTGGGAACACCGGGGAGCTGTTTTTT.

This clone showed up just a few times. The V and J genes are TRBV18 and TRBJ2-7, with TRBD2 matching over 8 bases. Germline CDR1 and CDR2: KGHSH and LQKENI. Trimming removed 2 bases from V and 6 bases from J; junction bases left unmatched: 6. This CDR3 has 14 residues. The CDR3 nucleotides are TGTGCCAGCTCACCAAGCGGGACTAGGGGCGAGCAGTACTTC. Its protein product is CASSPSGTRGEQYF.

The gene calls are TRBV9 and TRBJ2-3; 9 nucleotides match TRBD2. This CDR3 has 16 residues. CDR1 is SGDLS, CDR2 YYNGEE, per germline. The V and J ends lost 0 bases and 4 bases, in that order; junction bases with no gene match: 6. CDR3 nucleotides: TGTGCCAGCAGCGTAGAGGCGGGGGGGCCATCAGATACGCAGTATTTT. This encodes CASSVEAGGPSDTQYF.

V is TRBV12-3 or TRBV12-4 and J is TRBJ1-6, with unresolved D. The CDR3 sequence is 12 residues long. With 3 bases removed from V and 9 bases from J, the gap between germline ends came to 6 bases. CDR3: CASSFSSSPLHF. CDR3 coding DNA: TGTGCCAGCAGTTTCTCCAGTTCACCCCTCCACTTT.

This chain links TRBV5-6 with TRBJ2-7; 9 positions match TRBD1. J was trimmed by 3 bases and V by 5 bases; bases with no gene match: 3. The CDR3 loop spans 13 amino acids. CDR1 is SGHDT and CDR2 is YYEEEE in the germline V gene. CDR3 DNA sequence: TGTGCCAGCAGTCGGGACAGGGTCTACGAGCAGTACTTC. It specifies CASSRDRVYEQYF. The full variable domain, its missing parts supplied by reference TRBV5-6 and TRBJ2-7, is DAGVTQSPTHLIKTRGQQVTLRCSPKSGHDTVSWYQQALGQGPQFIFQYYEEEERQRGNFPDRFSGHQFPNYSSELNVNALLLGDSALYLCASSRDRVYEQYFGPGTRLTVT.

This rearrangement joins TRBV10-3 to TRBJ2-5; no reliable D call. Trimming stripped 3 bases from V and 4 bases from J, with 6 bases between. CDR3 length: 12 residues. The germline gives CDR1 ENHRY, CDR2 SYGVKD. CDR3 loop: CAISDGGETQYF. The CDR3 DNA sequence: TGTGCCATCAGTGATGGCGGAGAGACCCAGTACTTC.

This clone has more than one count but fewer than ten. V is TRBV6-2 or TRBV6-3 and J is TRBJ2-7; weak D call: TRBD1 (6 bases). The CDR3 sequence is 14 residues long. Trimming pared 0 bases from V and 6 bases from J, leaving 12 bases between. Germline assignment: CDR1 MNHEY and CDR2 SVGEGT. The CDR3 DNA follows: TGTGCCAGCAGTTACTCAGCTGGGACAAGCGAGCAGTACTTC. Its translation is CASSYSAGTSEQYF.

The chain combines TRBV18 with TRBJ2-3, with a tentative D call TRBD1 (6 bases). The V end lost 6 bases, the J end lost 6 bases, and 16 bases lay between the germline ends. CDR3 length: 14 residues. Per germline, CDR1 KGHSH and CDR2 LQKENI. The CDR3 DNA is TGTGCCAGCTCTCCGGACAGATTGGCGGATACGCAGTATTTT. Translated: CASSPDRLADTQYF.

The V call is TRBV19, the J call TRBJ2-7; D is possibly TRBD1 (6 bases). CDR1 is LNHDA and CDR2 is SQIVND in the germline V gene (reference sequence). The length of the CDR3 is 14 residues. V shed 6 bases and J shed 2 bases, with 14 bases lying between them. For the CDR3, the DNA is TGTGCCAGTAGATCGACCGGGACAACCTACGAGCAGTACTTC. Translation gives CASRSTGTTYEQYF. The complete variable domain, with remaining parts taken from reference TRBV19 and TRBJ2-7, reads DGGITQSPKYLFRKEGQNVTLSCEQNLNHDAMYWYRQDPGQGLRLIYYSQIVNDFQKGDIAEGYSVSREKKESFPLTVTSAQKNPTAFYLCASRSTGTTYEQYFGPGTRLTVT.

The chain combines TRBV4-2 with TRBJ1-1; TRBD1 might be the D (5 bases). Germline V lookup: CDR1 LGHNA, CDR2 YNFKEQ. The CDR3 spans 15 residues. V lost 2 bases and J 1 base, leaving 11 bases between the germline ends. For the CDR3, the DNA is TGTGCCAGCAGCCAATCCCTCGACAGGAACACTGAAGCTTTCTTT. Its translation: CASSQSLDRNTEAFF.

The rearrangement links TRBV5-8 to TRBJ2-1, with 12 bases lining up with TRBD2. Trimming removed 3 bases from V and 6 bases from J; junction bases left unmatched: 4. Germline CDR1 reads SGHTS; CDR2 reads YDEGEE. This CDR3 is built from 15 residues. The CDR3 protein is CASSSRLAGVNEQFF. CDR3 DNA: TGTGCCAGCAGCTCGAGACTAGCGGGAGTCAATGAGCAGTTCTTC.

The chain links TRBV7-2 to TRBJ2-3; TRBD2 is a possible D gene (7 bases). The CDR3 has 15 residues. The V end was cut by 4 bases, the J end by 4 bases, with 15 bases between. Germline assignment: CDR1 SGHTA and CDR2 FQGNSA. The DNA of the CDR3 is TGTGCCAGCAGCTGGGGGGGCCAAAGGTCAGATACGCAGTATTTT. Amino acid sequence: CASSWGGQRSDTQYF.

This sequence joins TRBV5-4 and TRBJ2-5; TRBD2 matches 8 bases. Looked up from germline, CDR1 is SGHNT and CDR2 is YYREEE (reference sequence). J was trimmed by 1 base and V by 0 bases; bases with no gene match: 5. This CDR3 is 16 amino acids long. This CDR3 reads CASSLDGGGPQETQYF. As DNA, the CDR3 is TGTGCCAGCAGCTTGGATGGCGGGGGGCCCCAAGAGACCCAGTACTTC.